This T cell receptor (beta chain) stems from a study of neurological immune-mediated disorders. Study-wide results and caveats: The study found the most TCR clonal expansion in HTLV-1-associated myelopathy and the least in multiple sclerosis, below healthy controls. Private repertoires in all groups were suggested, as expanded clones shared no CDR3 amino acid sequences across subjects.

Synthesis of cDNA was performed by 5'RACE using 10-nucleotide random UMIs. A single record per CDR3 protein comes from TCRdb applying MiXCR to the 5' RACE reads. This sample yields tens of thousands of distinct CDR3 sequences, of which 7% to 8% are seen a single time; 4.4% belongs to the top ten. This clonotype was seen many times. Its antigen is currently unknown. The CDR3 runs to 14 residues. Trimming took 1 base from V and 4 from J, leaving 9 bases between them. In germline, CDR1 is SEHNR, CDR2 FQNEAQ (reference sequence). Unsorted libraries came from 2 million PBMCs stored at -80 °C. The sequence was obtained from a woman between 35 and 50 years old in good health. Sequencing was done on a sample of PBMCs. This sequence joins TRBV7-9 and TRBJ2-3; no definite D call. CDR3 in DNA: TGTGCCAGCAGCTTAGACACAGTGGCAGATACGCAGTATTTT. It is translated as CASSLDTVADTQYF. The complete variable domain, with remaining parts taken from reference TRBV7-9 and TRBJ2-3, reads DTGVSQNPRHKITKRGQNVTFRCDPISEHNRLYWYRQTLGQGPEFLTYFQNEAQLEKSRLLSDRFSAERPKGSFSTLEIQRTEQGDSAMYLCASSLDTVADTQYFGPGTRLTVL.